These T cell receptor beta chains were read from a single sample in a study of early T cells in non-severe SARS-CoV-2 infection. From the 5' RACE reads, TCRdb called clonotypes with MiXCR, one entry per CDR3 protein. This sample carries approximately 35,000 distinct CDR3 sequences, around 5.9% of them seen once, and the ten largest clones take 10% to 15%. Sequenced material: whole blood. The source is an adult who was a healthcare worker with PCR-confirmed SARS-CoV-2 infection or an uninfected control (not recorded which). Each CDR3 is given with its conserved first and last residue. Fields, in order: CDR3 protein, CDR3 DNA, V gene, D gene, J gene, clone size, CDR3 length. The D gene is left open where the match is weak. Clone size is shown for a subset of rows, as once, few, many or a class of expanded clone.

CDR3aa: CASSPGTGPSYEQYF
CDR3nt: TGTGCCAGCAGCCCCGGGACAGGGCCGTCCTACGAGCAGTACTTC
v_gene: TRBV6-5
d_gene: TRBD1
j_gene: TRBJ2-7
abundance: many
len: 15

CDR3aa: CASSPGPGAYEQYF
CDR3nt: TGTGCCAGCTCACCAGGGCCGGGGGCCTACGAGCAGTACTTC
v_gene: TRBV18
d_gene: .
j_gene: TRBJ2-7
abundance: many
len: 14

CDR3aa: CAISSQGLNTEAFF
CDR3nt: TGTGCCATCAGTTCGCAGGGACTGAACACTGAAGCTTTCTTT
v_gene: TRBV10-3
d_gene: .
j_gene: TRBJ1-1
abundance: many
len: 14

CDR3aa: CASSPTDAGRADEQYF
CDR3nt: TGTGCCAGCAGCCCCACAGATGCGGGCAGGGCTGACGAGCAGTACTTC
v_gene: TRBV7-9
d_gene: .
j_gene: TRBJ2-7
abundance: many
len: 16

CDR3aa: CASSLGGLTAFF
CDR3nt: TGTGCCAGCAGCTTAGGAGGGTTGACGGCTTTCTTT
v_gene: TRBV7-9
d_gene: .
j_gene: TRBJ1-1
abundance: medium-sized
len: 12

CDR3aa: CASSEGGRLNQPQHF
CDR3nt: TGTGCCAGCTCCGAAGGGGGTAGGTTGAATCAGCCCCAGCATTTT
v_gene: TRBV13
d_gene: .
j_gene: TRBJ1-5
abundance: few
len: 15

CDR3aa: CASSLSDAQETQYF
CDR3nt: TGTGCCAGCAGTTTATCGGACGCTCAAGAGACCCAGTACTTC
v_gene: TRBV27
d_gene: .
j_gene: TRBJ2-5
abundance: many
len: 14

CDR3aa: CSVAFGQGASEQYF
CDR3nt: TGCAGCGTTGCTTTCGGACAGGGGGCGAGCGAGCAGTACTTC
v_gene: TRBV29-1
d_gene: TRBD1
j_gene: TRBJ2-7
abundance: many
len: 14

CDR3aa: CASSLTGVRRTEAFF
CDR3nt: TGTGCCAGCAGTTTAACGGGGGTCCGGAGAACTGAAGCTTTCTTT
v_gene: TRBV28
d_gene: .
j_gene: TRBJ1-1
abundance: many
len: 15

CDR3aa: CASSYQGGFGGELFF
CDR3nt: TGTGCCAGTAGTTACCAGGGCGGGTTTGGCGGGGAGCTGTTTTTT
v_gene: TRBV19
d_gene: .
j_gene: TRBJ2-2
abundance: .
len: 15

CDR3aa: CASSLGTVNSPLHF
CDR3nt: TGTGCCAGCAGCCTAGGGACAGTAAATTCACCCCTCCACTTT
v_gene: TRBV13
d_gene: TRBD1
j_gene: TRBJ1-6
abundance: many
len: 14

CDR3aa: CASSLSPDRMNTEAFF
CDR3nt: TGTGCCAGCAGCCTATCCCCGGACAGAATGAACACTGAAGCTTTCTTT
v_gene: TRBV6-5
d_gene: .
j_gene: TRBJ1-1
abundance: .
len: 16

CDR3aa: CASSTSIKNEQFF
CDR3nt: TGTGCCAGCAGTACCTCGATTAAGAATGAGCAGTTCTTC
v_gene: TRBV25-1
d_gene: .
j_gene: TRBJ2-1
abundance: many
len: 13

CDR3aa: CASSLEAMNTEAFF
CDR3nt: TGCGCCAGCAGCTTGGAGGCTATGAACACTGAAGCTTTCTTT
v_gene: TRBV5-1
d_gene: .
j_gene: TRBJ1-1
abundance: .
len: 14

CDR3aa: CASSLPSGGRNEQFF
CDR3nt: TGTGCCAGCAGCTTACCCAGCGGGGGTCGCAATGAGCAGTTCTTC
v_gene: TRBV7-2
d_gene: TRBD2
j_gene: TRBJ2-1
abundance: many
len: 15

CDR3aa: CASRGPGQTFNEQFF
CDR3nt: TGTGCCAGCAGAGGCCCGGGACAGACCTTTAATGAGCAGTTCTTC
v_gene: TRBV7-2
d_gene: TRBD1
j_gene: TRBJ2-1
abundance: many
len: 15